The rows below give T cell receptor beta chains drawn from one sample of a study of control samples from healthy donors and cancer patients. Produced via immunoSEQ multiplex PCR; TCRdb's table is partial and in-frame only. Of over 90,000 clones in the sample, around nine tenths were seen once. The material sequenced was PBMCs. The receptor set was obtained from a man in his 60s with lung cancer. Each CDR3 is given with its conserved first and last residue. The D gene is left open where the match is weak. The size entry is marked missing in some rows and otherwise reads once, few, many or a size class.

d_gene	v_gene	abundance	j_gene	CDR3aa	CDR3nt
.	TRBV5-6	.	TRBJ1-4	CASSLNGPGEKLFF	TGTGCCAGCAGCTTAAATGGACCGGGGGAAAAACTGTTTTTT
.	TRBV5-1	.	TRBJ1-1	CASREGREAFF	TGCGCCAGCAGGGAGGGCCGTGAAGCTTTCTTT
.	TRBV6-6	.	TRBJ1-5	CASILDGGNQPQHF	TGTGCCAGCATCTTAGACGGGGGCAATCAGCCCCAGCATTTT
.	TRBV6-5	once	TRBJ2-7	CASAIYEQYF	TGTGCCAGCGCCATCTACGAGCAGTACTTC
TRBD1	TRBV12-5	once	TRBJ1-6	CASGLVPDGQVRNSPLHF	TGTGCTAGTGGTTTGGTACCCGATGGACAGGTTAGGAATTCACCCCTCCACTTT
.	TRBV7-9	.	TRBJ2-4	CASSAGRGGYDIQYF	TGTGCCAGCAGCGCCGGACGAGGAGGCTATGACATTCAGTACTTC
.	TRBV18	.	TRBJ2-5	CASSPIETQYF	TGTGCCAGCTCACCGATCGAGACCCAGTACTTC
TRBD1	TRBV27	once	TRBJ2-6	CASRGPDSGANVLTF	TGTGCCAGTAGGGGGCCTGACTCTGGGGCCAACGTCCTGACTTTC
.	TRBV9	.	TRBJ1-1	CASSVVGTANTEAFF	TGTGCCAGCAGCGTAGTCGGGACCGCGAACACTGAAGCTTTCTTT
.	TRBV5-1	.	TRBJ2-5	CASSWGRDKEEEQYF	TGCGCCAGCAGCTGGGGCCGGGACAAGGAGGAGGAGCAGTACTTC
TRBD1	TRBV24-1	.	TRBJ2-1	CATSESGTGDSNEQFF	TGTGCCACCAGTGAATCCGGGACAGGGGATTCCAATGAGCAGTTCTTC
.	TRBV11-2	.	TRBJ1-3	CASSASGNTIYF	TGTGCCAGCAGCGCCTCTGGAAACACCATATATTTT
.	TRBV10-3	few	TRBJ2-7	CAISGRAYEQYF	TGTGCCATCAGTGGCCGGGCCTACGAGCAGTACTTC
.	TRBV5-1	.	TRBJ2-5	CASSLVGSLETQYF	TGCGCCAGCAGCTTGGTAGGGAGTCTGGAGACCCAGTACTTC
.	TRBV27	.	TRBJ1-6	CASSLPKSSYNSPLHF	TGTGCCAGCAGTTTACCGAAGAGCTCCTATAATTCACCCCTCCACTTT
.	TRBV30	.	TRBJ1-4	CAWRLKATNEKLFF	TGTGCCTGGCGGCTGAAGGCAACTAATGAAAAACTGTTTTTT